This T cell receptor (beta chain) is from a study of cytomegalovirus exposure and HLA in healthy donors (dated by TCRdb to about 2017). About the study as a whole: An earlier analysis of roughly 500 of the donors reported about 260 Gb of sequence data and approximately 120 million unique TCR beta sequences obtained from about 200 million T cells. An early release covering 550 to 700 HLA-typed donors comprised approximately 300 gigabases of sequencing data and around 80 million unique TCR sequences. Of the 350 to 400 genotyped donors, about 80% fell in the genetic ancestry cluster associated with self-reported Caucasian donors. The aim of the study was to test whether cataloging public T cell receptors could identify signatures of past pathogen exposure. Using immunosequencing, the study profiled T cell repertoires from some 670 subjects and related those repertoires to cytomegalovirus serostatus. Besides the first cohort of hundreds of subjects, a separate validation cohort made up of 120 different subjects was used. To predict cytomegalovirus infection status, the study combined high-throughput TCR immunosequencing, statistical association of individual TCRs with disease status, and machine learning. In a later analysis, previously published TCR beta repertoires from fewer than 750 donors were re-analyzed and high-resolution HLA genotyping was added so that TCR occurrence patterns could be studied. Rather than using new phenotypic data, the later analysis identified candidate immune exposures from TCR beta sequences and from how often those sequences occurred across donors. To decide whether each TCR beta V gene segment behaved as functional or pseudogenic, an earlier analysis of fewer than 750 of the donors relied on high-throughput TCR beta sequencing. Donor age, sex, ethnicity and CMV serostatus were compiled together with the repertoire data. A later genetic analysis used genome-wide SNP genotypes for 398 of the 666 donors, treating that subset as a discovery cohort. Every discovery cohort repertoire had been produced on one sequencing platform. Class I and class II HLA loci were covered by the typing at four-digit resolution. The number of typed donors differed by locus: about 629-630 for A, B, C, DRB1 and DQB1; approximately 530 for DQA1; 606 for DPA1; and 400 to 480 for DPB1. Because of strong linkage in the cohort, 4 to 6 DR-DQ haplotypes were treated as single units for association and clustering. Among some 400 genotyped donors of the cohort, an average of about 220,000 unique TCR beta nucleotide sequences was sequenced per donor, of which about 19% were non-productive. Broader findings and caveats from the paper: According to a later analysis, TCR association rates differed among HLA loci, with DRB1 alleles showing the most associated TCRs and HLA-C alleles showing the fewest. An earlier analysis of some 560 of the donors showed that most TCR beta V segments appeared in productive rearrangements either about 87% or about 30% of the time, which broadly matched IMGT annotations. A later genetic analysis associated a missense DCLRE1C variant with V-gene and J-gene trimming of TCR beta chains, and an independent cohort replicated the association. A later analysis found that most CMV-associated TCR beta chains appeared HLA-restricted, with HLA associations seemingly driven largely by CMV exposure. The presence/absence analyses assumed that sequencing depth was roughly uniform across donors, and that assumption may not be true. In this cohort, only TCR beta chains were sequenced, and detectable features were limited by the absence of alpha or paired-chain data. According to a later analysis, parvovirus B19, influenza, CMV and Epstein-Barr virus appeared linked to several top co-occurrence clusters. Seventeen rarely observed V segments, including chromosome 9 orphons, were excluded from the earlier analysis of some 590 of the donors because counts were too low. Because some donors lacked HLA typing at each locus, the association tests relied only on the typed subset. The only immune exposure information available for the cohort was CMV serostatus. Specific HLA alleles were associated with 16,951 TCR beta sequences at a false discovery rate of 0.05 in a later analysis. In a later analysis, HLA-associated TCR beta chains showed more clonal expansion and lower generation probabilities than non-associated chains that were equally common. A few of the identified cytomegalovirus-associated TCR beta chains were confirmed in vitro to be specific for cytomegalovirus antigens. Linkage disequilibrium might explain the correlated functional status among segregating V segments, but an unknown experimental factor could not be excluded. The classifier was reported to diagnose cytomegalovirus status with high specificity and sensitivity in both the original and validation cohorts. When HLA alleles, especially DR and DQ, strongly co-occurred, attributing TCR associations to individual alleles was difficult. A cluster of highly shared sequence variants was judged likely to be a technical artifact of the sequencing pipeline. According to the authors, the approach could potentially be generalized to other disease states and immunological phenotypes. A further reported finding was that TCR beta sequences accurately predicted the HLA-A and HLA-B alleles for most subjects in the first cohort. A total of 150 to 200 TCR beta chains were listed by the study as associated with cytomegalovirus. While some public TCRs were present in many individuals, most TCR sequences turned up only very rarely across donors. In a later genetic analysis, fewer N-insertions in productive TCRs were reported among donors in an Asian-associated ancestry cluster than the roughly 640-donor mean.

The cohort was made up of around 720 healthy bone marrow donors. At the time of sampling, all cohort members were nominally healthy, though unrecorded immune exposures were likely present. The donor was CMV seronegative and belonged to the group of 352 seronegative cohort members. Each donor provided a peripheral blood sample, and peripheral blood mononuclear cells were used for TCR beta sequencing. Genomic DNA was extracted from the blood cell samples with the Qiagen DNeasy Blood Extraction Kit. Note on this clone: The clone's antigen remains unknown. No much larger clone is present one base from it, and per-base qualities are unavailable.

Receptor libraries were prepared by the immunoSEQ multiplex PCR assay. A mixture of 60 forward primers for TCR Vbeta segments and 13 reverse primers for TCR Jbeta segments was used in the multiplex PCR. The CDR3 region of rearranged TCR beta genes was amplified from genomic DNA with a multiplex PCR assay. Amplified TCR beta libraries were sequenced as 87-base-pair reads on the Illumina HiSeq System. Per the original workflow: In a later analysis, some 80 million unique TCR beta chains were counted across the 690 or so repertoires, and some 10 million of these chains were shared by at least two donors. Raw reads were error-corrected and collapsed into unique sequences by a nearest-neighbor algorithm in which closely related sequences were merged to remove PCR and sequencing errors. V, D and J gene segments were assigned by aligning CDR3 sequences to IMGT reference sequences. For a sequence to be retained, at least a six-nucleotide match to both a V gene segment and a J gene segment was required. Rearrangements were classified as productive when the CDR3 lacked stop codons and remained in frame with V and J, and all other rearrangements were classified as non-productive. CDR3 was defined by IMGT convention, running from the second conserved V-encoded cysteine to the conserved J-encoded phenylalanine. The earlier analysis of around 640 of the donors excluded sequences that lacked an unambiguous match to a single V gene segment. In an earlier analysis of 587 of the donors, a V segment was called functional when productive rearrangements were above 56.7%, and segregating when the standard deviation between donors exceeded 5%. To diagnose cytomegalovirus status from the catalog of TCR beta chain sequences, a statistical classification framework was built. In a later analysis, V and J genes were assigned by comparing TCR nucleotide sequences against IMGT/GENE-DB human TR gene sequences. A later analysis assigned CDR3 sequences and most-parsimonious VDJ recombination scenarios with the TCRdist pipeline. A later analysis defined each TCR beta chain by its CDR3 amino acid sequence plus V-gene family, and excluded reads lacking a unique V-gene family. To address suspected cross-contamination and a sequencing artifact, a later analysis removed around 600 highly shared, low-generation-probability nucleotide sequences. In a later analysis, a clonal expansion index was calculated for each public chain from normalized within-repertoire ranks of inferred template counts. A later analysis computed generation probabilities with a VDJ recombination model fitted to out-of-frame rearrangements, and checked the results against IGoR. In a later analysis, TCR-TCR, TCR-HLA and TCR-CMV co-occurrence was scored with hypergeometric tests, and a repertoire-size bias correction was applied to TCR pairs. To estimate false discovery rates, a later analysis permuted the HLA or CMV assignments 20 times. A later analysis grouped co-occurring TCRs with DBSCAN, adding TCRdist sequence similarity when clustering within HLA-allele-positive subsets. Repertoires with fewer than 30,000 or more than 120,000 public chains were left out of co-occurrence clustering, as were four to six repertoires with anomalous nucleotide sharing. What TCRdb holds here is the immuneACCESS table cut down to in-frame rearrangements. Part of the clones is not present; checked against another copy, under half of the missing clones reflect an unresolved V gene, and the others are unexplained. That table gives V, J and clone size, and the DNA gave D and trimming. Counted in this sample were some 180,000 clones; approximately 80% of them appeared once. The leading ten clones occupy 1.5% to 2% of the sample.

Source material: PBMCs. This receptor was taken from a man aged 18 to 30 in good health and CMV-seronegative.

The bases read TGTGCCAGCAGCTTAATGGGGGGGGCTAAAGCCCACGAGCAGTACTTC. Translated, it reads CASSLMGGAKAHEQYF. This chain is built from TRBV7-3 and TRBJ2-7; tentative D gene TRBD2, with 7 bases matching. From cysteine to phenylalanine, the CDR3 is 16 amino acids long. Kept here is only the CDR3 DNA, which spans 48 bases and is read in frame from base 1. The V end loses 1 base and the J end loses 5 bases, and a stretch of 18 bases separates them. From a lookup of the germline V gene, CDR1 and CDR2 are SGHTA and FQGTGA.